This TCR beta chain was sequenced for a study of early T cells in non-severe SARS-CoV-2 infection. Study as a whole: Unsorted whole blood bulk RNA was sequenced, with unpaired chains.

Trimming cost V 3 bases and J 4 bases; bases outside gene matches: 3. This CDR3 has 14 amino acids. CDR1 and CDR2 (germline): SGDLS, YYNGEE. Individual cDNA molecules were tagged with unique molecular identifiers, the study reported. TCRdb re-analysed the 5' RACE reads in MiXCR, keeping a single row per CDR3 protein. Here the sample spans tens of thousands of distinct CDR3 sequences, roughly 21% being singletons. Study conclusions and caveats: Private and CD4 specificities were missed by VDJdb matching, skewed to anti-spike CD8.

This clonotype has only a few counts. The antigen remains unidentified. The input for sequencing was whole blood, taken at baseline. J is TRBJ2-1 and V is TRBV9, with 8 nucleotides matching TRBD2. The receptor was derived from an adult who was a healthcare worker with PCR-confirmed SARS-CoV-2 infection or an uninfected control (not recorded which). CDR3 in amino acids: CASSDSGAYNEQFF. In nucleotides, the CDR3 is TGTGCCAGCAGCGATAGCGGGGCTTACAATGAGCAGTTCTTC.